This T cell receptor beta chain was captured by sequencing in a study of T cell responses to AZD1222 COVID-19 vaccine. General study results and limits: Reportedly, nearly half of unique spike TCRs recognized epitopes outside B.1.351/B.1.1.7 mutations.

V was shortened by 3 bases and J by 0 bases, with 3 bases between the two germline ends. CDR3 length equals 14 residues. The germline V gene has CDR1 SGHNT and CDR2 YENEEA. The repertoire was sequenced with immunoSEQ multiplex PCR; TCRdb's copy has only in-frame clones and lacks some. The sample holds about 120,000 clones, 87% seen once. As to this clone: What it binds is unknown.

The TCR originated in an adult who received the AZD1222 COVID-19 vaccine. Specimen: peripheral blood, collected 28 days after the second AZD1222 dose. This chain connects TRBV11-3 to TRBJ1-6; D gene unclear. CDR3 amino acids: CASSFSSYNSPLHF. The CDR3 nucleotides are TGTGCCAGCAGCTTCTCCTCCTATAATTCACCCCTCCACTTT. Based on the CDR3 plus reference TRBV11-3 and TRBJ1-6, the full variable domain is EAGVVQSPRYKIIEKKQPVAFWCNPISGHNTLYWYLQNLGQGPELLIRYENEEAVDDSQLPKDRFSAERLKGVDSTLKIQPAELGDSAVYLCASSFSSYNSPLHFGNGTRLTVT.